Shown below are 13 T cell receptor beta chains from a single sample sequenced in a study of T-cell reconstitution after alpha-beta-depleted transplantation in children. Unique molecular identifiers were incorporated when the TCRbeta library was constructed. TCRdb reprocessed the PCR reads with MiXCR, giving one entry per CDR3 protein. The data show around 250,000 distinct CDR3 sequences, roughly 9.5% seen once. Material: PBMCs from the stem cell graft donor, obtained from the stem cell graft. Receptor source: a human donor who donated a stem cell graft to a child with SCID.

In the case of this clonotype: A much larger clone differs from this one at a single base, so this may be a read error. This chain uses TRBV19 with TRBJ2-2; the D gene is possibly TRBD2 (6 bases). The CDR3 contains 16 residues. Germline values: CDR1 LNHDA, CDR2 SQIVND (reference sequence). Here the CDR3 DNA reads TGTGCCAGTAGTATAGCAGGACGGCTAAACACCGGGGGGCTGTTTTTT. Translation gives CASSIAGRLNTGGLFF.

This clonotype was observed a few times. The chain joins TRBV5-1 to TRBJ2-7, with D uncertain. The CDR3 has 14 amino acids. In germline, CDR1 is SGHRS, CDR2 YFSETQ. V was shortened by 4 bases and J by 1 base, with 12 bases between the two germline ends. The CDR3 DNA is TGCGCCAGCAGCCCGTGGGCAGGATCCTACGAGCAGTACTTC. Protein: CASSPWAGSYEQYF.

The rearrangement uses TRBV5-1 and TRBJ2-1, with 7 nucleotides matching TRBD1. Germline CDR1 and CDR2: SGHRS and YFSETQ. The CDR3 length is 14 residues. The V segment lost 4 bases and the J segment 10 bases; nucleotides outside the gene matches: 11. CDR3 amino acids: CASSETTGPLEQFF. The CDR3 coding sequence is TGCGCCAGCAGCGAAACGACAGGGCCTTTGGAGCAGTTCTTC.

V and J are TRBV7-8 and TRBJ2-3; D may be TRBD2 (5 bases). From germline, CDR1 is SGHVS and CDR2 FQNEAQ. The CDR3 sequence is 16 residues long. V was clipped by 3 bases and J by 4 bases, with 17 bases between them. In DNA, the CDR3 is TGTGCCAGCAGCTTTACACTAGAGTCCCTCCCAGATACGCAGTATTTT. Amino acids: CASSFTLESLPDTQYF.

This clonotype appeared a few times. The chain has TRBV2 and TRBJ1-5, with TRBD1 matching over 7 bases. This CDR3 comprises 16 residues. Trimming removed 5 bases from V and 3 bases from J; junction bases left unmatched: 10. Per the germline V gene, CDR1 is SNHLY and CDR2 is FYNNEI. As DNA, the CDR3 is TGTGCCAGCAGTAAAACTGCCGGGACAGTCAATCAGCCCCAGCATTTT. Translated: CASSKTAGTVNQPQHF.

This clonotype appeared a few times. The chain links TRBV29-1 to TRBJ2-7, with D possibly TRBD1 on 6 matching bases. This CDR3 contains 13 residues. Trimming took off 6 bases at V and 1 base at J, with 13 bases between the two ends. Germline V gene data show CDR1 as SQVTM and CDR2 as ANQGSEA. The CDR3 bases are TGCAGCGTAAGGGAGACAGGTTCCTACGAGCAGTACTTC. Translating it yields CSVRETGSYEQYF.

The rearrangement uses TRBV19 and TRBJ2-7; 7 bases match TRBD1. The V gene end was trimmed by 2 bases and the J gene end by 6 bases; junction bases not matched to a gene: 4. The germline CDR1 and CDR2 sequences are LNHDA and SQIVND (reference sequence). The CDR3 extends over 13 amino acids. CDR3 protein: CASSITGVSEQYF. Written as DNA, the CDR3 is TGTGCCAGTAGTATAACAGGGGTGAGCGAGCAGTACTTC. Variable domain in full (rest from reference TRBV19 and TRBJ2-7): DGGITQSPKYLFRKEGQNVTLSCEQNLNHDAMYWYRQDPGQGLRLIYYSQIVNDFQKGDIAEGYSVSREKKESFPLTVTSAQKNPTAFYLCASSITGVSEQYFGPGTRLTVT.

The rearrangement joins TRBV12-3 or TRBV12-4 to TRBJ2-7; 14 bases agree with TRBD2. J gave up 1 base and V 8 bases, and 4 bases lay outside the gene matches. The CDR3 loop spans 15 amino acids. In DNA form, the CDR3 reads TGTGCCAGCGGACTAGCGGGGGGCCCATCCTACGAGCAGTACTTC. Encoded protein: CASGLAGGPSYEQYF.

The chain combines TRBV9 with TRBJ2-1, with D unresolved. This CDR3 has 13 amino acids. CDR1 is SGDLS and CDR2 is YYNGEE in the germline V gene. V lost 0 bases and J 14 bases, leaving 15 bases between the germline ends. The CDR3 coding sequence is TGTGCCAGCAGCGTAGATGCCGGTGGGGATGAGTTCTTC. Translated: CASSVDAGGDEFF.

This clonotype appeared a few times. The CDR3 DNA sequence: TGTGCCAGCACCAGGATGACTAGCGGGGGGCCGGCTGAGCAGTTCTTC. This encodes CASTRMTSGGPAEQFF. The chain employs TRBV12-3 or TRBV12-4 and TRBJ2-1, with 13 bases aligning to TRBD2. The CDR3 loop spans 16 amino acids. The V and J ends lost 7 bases and 9 bases, in that order; junction bases with no gene match: 12.

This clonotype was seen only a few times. The CDR3 nucleotides are TGTGCCAGCAGTTTGGGTGGGACTACGGGACAGCCCCAGCATTTT. It specifies CASSLGGTTGQPQHF. The chain recombines TRBV12-3 or TRBV12-4 with TRBJ1-5, with D maybe TRBD1 (5 bases). CDR3 length: 15 residues. Trimming stripped 3 bases from V and 7 bases from J, with 16 bases between.

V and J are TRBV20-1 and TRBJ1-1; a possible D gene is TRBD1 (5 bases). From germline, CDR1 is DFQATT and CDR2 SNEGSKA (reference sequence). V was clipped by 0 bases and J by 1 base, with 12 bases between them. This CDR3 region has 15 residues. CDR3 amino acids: CSARDKQGPNTEAFF. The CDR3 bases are TGCAGTGCTAGAGATAAGCAGGGACCGAACACTGAAGCTTTCTTT.

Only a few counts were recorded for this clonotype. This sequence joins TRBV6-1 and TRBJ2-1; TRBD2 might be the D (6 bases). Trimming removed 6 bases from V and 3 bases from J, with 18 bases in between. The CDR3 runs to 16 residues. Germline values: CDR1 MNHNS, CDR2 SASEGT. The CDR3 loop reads CASRPGTQILYNEQFF. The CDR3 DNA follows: TGTGCCAGCAGGCCCGGGACTCAAATTCTCTACAATGAGCAGTTCTTC.